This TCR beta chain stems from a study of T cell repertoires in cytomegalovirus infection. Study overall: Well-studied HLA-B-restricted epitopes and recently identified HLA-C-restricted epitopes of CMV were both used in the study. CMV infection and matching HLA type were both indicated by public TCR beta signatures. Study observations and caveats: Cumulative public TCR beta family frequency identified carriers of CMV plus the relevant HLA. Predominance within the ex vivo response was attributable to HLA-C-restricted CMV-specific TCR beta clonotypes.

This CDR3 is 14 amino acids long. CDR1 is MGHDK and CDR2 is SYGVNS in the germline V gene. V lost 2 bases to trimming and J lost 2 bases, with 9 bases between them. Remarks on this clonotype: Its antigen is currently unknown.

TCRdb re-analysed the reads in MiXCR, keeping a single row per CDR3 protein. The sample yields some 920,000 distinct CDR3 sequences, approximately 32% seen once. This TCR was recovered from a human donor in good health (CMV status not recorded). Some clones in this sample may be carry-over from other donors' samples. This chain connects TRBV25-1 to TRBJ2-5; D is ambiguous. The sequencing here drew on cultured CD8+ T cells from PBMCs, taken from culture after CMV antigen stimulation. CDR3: CASSELGTQETQYF. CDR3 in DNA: TGTGCCAGCAGTGAACTGGGAACACAAGAGACCCAGTACTTC.